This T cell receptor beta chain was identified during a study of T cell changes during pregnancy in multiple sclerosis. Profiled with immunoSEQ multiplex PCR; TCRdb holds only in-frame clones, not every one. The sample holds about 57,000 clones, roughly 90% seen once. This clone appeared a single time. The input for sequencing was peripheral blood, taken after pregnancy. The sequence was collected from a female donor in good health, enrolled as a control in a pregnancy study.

In nucleotides, the CDR3 is TGTGCCAGCAGACTGGGACAGGGCACTGAAGCTTTCTTT. Amino acids: CASRLGQGTEAFF. V usage is TRBV27 and J usage is TRBJ1-1, with TRBD1 matching 9 bases. V dropped 6 bases and J dropped 4; count of bases not matched to a gene: 3. Per the germline V gene, CDR1 is MNHEY and CDR2 is SMNVEV (reference sequence). The CDR3 is made up of 13 amino acids.